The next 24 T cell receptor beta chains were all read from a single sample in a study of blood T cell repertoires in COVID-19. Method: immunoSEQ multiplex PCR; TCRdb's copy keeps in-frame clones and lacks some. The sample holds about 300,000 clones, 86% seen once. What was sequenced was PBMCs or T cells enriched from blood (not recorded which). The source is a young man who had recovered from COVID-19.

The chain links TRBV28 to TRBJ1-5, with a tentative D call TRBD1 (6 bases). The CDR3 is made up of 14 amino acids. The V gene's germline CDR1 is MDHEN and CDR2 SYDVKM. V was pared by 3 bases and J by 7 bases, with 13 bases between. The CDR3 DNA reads TGTGCCAGCAGTTTGCACAGGGAACGGCAGCCCCAGCATTTT. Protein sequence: CASSLHRERQPQHF.

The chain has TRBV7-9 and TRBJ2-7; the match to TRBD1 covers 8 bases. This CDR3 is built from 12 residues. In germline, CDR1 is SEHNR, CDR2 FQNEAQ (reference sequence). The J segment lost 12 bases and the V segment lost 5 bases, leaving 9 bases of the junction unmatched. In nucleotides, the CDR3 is TGTGCCAGCAGCGAAGGGACAGGTATTTTGTACTTC. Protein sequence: CASSEGTGILYF.

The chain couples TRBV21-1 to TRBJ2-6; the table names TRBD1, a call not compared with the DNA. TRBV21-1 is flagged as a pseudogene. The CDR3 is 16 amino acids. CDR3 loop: CASSKDDSSGANVLTF. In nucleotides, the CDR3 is TGTGCCAGCAGCAAAGACGACAGTTCTGGGGCCAACGTCCTGACTTTC.

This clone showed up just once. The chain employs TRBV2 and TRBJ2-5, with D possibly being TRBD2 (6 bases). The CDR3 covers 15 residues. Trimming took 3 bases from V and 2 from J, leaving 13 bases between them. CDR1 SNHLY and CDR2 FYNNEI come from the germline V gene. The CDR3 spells CASSEGGALQETQYF. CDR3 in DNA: TGTGCCAGCAGTGAGGGCGGGGCCTTACAAGAGACCCAGTACTTC.

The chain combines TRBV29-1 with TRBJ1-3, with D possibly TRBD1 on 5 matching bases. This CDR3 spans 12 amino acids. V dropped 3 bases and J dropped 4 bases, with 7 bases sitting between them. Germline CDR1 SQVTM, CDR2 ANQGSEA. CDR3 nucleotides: TGCAGCGTTGAGGCAGGGGGAAACACCATATATTTT. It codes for CSVEAGGNTIYF.

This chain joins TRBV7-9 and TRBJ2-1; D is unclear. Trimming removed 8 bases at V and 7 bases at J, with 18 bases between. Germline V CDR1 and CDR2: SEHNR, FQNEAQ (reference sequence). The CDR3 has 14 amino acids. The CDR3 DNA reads TGTGCCAGCGTCTTAGTAGCCACCCAAAATGAGCAGTTCTTC. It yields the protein CASVLVATQNEQFF. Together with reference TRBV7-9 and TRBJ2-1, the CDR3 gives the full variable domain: DTGVSQNPRHKITKRGQNVTFRCDPISEHNRLYWYRQTLGQGPEFLTYFQNEAQLEKSRLLSDRFSAERPKGSFSTLEIQRTEQGDSAMYLCASVLVATQNEQFFGPGTRLTVL.

The CDR3 DNA follows: TGTGCCAGCAGCTTTCCGGGATCTACTGAGACCCAGTACTTC. It encodes CASSFPGSTETQYF. This rearrangement joins TRBV7-2 to TRBJ2-5; weak D call: TRBD2 (5 bases). Trimming left V 3 bases short and J 5 bases short, with 13 bases between. Germline V lookup: CDR1 SGHTA, CDR2 FQGNSA. The CDR3 loop spans 14 amino acids.

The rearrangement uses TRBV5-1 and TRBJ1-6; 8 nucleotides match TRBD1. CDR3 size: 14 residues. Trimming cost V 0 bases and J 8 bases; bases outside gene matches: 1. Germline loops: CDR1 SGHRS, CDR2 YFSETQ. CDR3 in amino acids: CASSLVDRDSPLHF. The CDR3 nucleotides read TGCGCCAGCAGCTTGGTGGACAGGGATTCACCCCTCCACTTT.

CDR3 residues: CASSEPYGEVSSGNTIYF. The CDR3 DNA is TGTGCCAGCAGTGAACCTTATGGCGAGGTTTCCTCTGGAAACACCATATATTTT. V usage is TRBV25-1 and J usage is TRBJ1-3; D ambiguous. The CDR3 consists of 18 residues. V was cut by 2 bases and J by 0 bases, with 17 bases left in between. From germline, CDR1 is MGHDK and CDR2 SYGVNS.

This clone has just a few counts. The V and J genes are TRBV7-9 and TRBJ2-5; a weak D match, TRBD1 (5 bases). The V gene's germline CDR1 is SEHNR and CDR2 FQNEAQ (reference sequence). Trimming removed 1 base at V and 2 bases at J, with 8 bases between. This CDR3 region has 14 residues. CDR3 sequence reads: CASSLVQVQETQYF. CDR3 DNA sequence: TGTGCCAGCAGCTTAGTACAGGTTCAAGAGACCCAGTACTTC.

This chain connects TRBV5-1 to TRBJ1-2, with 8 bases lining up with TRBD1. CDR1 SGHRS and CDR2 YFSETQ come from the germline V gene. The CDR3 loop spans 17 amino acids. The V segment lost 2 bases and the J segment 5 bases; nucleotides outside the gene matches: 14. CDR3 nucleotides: TGCGCCAGCAGCTTAAAAAAACCCGGGACAGGCCGATATGGCTACACCTTC. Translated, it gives CASSLKKPGTGRYGYTF.

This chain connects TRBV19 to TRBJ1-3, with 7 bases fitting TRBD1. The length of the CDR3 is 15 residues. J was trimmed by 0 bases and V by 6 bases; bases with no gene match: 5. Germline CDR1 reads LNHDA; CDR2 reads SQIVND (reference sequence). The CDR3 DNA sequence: TGTGCCAGTAGGGACAGGCACTTCTCTGGAAACACCATATATTTT. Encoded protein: CASRDRHFSGNTIYF.

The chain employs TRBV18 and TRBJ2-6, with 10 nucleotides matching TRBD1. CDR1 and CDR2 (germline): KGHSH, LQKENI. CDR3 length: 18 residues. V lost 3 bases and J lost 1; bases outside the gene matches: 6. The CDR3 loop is CASSPTLGQGSGANVLTF. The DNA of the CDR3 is TGTGCCAGCTCACCGACTTTGGGACAGGGGTCTGGGGCCAACGTCCTGACTTTC.

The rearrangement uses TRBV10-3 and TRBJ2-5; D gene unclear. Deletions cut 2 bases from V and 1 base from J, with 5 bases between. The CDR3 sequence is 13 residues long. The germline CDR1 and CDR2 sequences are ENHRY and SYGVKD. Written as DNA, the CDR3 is TGTGCCATCAGTGAGGCAGGCCAAGAGACCCAGTACTTC. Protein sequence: CAISEAGQETQYF.

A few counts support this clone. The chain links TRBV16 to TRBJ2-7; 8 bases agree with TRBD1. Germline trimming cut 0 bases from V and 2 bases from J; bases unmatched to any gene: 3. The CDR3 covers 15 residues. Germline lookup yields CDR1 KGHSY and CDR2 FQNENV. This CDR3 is CASSQSGTGTYEQYF. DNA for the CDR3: TGTGCCAGCAGCCAATCCGGGACAGGAACCTACGAGCAGTACTTC.

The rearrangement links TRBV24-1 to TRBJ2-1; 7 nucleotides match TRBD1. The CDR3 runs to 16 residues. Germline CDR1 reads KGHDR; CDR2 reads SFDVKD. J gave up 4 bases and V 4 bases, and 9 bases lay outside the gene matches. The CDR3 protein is CATSDPTGVRYNEQFF. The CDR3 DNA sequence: TGTGCCACCAGTGACCCAACAGGGGTAAGGTACAATGAGCAGTTCTTC.

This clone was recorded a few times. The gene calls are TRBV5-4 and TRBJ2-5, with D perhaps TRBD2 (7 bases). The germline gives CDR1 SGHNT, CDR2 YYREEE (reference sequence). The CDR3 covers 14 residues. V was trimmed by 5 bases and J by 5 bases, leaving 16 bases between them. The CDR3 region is CASRPRGAGETQYF. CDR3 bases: TGTGCCAGCAGACCTCGGGGGGCCGGGGAGACCCAGTACTTC.

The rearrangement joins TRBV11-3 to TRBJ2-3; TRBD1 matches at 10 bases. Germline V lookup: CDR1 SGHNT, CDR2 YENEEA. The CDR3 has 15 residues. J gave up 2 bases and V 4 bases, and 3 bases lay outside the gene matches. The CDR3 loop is CASSSGTGDTDTQYF. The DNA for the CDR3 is TGTGCCAGCAGCTCAGGGACAGGGGACACAGATACGCAGTATTTT.

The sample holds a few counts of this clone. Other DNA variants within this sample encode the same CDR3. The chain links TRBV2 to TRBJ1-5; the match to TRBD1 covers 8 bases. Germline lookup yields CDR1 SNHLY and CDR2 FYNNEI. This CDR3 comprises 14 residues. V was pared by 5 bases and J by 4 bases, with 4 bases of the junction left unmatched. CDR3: CASSPGQGNQPQHF. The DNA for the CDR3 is TGTGCCAGCAGTCCTGGACAGGGAAATCAGCCCCAGCATTTT. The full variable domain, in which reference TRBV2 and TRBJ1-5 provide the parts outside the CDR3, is EPEVTQTPSHQVTQMGQEVILRCVPISNHLYFYWYRQILGQKVEFLVSFYNNEISEKSEIFDDQFSVERPDGSNFTLKIRSTKLEDSAMYFCASSPGQGNQPQHFGDGTRLSIL.

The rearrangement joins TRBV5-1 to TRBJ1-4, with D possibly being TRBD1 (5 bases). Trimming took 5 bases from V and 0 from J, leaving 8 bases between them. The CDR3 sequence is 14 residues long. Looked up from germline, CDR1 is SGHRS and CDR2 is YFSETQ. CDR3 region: CASRSTATNEKLFF. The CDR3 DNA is TGCGCCAGCAGGTCGACAGCAACTAATGAAAAACTGTTTTTT.

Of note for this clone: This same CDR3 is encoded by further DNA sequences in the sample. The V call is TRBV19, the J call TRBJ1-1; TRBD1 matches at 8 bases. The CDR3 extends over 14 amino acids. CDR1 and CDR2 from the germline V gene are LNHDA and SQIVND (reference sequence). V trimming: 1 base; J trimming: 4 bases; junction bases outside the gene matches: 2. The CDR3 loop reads CASSIGQGFTEAFF. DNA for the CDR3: TGTGCCAGTAGTATAGGACAGGGGTTCACTGAAGCTTTCTTT.

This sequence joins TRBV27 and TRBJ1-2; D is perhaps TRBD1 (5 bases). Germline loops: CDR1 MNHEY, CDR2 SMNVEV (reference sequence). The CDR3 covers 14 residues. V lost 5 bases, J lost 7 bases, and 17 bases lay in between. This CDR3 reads CASSPGDFLGGYTF. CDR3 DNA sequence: TGTGCCAGCAGTCCTGGGGACTTTTTGGGTGGCTACACCTTC.

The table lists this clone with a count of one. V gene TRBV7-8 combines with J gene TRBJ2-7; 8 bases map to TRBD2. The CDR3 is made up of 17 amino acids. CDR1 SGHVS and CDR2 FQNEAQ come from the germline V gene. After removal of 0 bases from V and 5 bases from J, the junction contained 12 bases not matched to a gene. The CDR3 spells CASSLARVAGWRDEQYF. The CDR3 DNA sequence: TGTGCCAGCAGCTTAGCGCGGGTAGCGGGGTGGAGGGACGAGCAGTACTTC.

The chain's CDR3 is CASGGPLDRDYEQYF. Written as DNA, the CDR3 is TGTGCCAGCGGAGGCCCGCTGGACAGGGACTACGAGCAGTACTTC. V usage is TRBV6-5 and J usage is TRBJ2-7, with TRBD1 matching over 8 bases. The germline V gene has CDR1 MNHEY and CDR2 SVGAGI. The J segment lost 3 bases and the V segment lost 8 bases, leaving 12 bases of the junction unmatched. The CDR3 has 15 amino acids.